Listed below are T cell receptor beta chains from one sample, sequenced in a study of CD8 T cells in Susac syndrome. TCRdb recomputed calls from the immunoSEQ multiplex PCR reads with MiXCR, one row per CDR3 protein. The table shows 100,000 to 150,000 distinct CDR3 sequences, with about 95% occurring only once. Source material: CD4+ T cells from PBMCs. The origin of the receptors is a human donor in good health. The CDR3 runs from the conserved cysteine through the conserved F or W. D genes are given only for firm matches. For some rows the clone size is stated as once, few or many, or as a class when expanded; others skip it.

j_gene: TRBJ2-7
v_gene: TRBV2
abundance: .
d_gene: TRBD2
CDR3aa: CADRRLAGDEQYF
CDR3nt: TGTGCCGACAGAAGACTAGCGGGAGACGAGCAGTACTTC

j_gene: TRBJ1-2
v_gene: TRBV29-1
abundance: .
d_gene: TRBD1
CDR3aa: CSARTGARGYTF
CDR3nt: TGCAGCGCCCGGACAGGGGCCCGTGGCTACACCTTC

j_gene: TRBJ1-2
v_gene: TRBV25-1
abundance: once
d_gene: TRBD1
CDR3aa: CASSEWDRPLYGYTF
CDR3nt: TGTGCCAGCAGTGAATGGGACAGGCCCCTCTATGGCTACACCTTC

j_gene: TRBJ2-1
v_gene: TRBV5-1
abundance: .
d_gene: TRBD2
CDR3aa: CASSASTSGSSYNEQFF
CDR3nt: TGCGCCAGCAGCGCCTCGACTAGCGGGAGCTCCTACAATGAGCAGTTCTTC

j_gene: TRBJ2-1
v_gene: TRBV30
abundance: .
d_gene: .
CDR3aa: CAWSIRLAANEQFF
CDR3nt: TGTGCCTGGAGTATACGGCTAGCTGCCAATGAGCAGTTCTTC

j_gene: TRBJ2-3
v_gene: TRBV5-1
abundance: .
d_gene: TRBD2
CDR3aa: CASSLEGLVGDTQYF
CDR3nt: TGCGCCAGCAGCTTGGAGGGACTAGTTGGGGATACGCAGTATTTT

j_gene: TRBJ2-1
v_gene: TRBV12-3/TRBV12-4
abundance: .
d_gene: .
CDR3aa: CASSPVGRENEQFF
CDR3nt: TGTGCCAGCAGCCCCGTCGGGAGAGAGAATGAGCAGTTCTTC

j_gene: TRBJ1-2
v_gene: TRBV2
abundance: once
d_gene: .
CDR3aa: CASSEGRSTVRRGYTF
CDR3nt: TGTGCCAGCAGTGAAGGGAGGTCCACAGTGCGACGTGGCTACACCTTC

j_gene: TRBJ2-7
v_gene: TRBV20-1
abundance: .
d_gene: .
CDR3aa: CSANRRNEQYF
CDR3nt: TGCAGTGCTAATAGACGAAACGAGCAGTACTTC

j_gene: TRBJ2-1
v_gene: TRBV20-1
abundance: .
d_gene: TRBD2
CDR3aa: CSARGGLAAYNEQFF
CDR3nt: TGCAGTGCTAGAGGGGGACTAGCGGCCTACAATGAGCAGTTCTTC

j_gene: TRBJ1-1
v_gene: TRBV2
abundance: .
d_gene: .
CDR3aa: CASTVDTEAFF
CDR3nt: TGTGCCAGCACCGTTGACACTGAAGCTTTCTTT

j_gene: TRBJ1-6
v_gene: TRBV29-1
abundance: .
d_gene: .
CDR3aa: CSVGGSYNSPLHF
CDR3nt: TGCAGCGTTGGTGGCTCCTATAATTCACCCCTCCACTTT

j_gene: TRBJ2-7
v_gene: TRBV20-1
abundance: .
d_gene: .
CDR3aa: CSAKLGGEQYF
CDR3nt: TGCAGTGCGAAGCTGGGGGGCGAGCAGTACTTC

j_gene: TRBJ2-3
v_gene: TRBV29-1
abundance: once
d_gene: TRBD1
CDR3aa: CSANRDRAGDTQYF
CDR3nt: TGCAGCGCCAACCGGGACAGGGCTGGGGATACGCAGTATTTT

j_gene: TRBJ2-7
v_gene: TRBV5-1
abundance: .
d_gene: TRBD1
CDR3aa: CASSLAGQGYEQYF
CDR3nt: TGCGCCAGCAGCTTGGCGGGACAGGGCTACGAGCAGTACTTC

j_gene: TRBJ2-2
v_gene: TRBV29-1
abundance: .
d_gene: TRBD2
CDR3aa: CSVGEVRDYLTSPGELFF
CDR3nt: TGCAGCGTGGGGGAAGTGAGGGACTACTTAACCTCACCCGGGGAGCTGTTTTTT

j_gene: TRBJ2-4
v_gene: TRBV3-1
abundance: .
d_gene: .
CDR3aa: CASSSLVGSKNIQYF
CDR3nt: TGTGCCAGCAGCTCTTTGGTGGGGTCCAAAAACATTCAGTACTTC